Included here is one TCR beta chain sequence, with context. Its antigen is not yet known. Base-call qualities are not available, and no considerably larger clone is one nucleotide away. Collaborating institutions collected whole blood in K2EDTA tubes following their own protocols. For TCRbeta analysis, collaborators shipped samples in one of three forms: frozen whole blood, isolated PBMCs, or DNA extracted from either of those sample types. TCRbeta CDR3 regions were amplified from genomic DNA using the immunoSEQ Assay, a bias-controlled multiplex PCR. For the original study's pipeline: The number of nucleated cells in each sample was estimated from the amplification of reference gene primers within the assay. To quantify the absolute abundance of each unique TCRbeta CDR3 rearrangement, sequence reads were collapsed and filtered. For each sample, productive Simpson clonality was calculated as the square root of Simpson's diversity index across productive rearrangements. TCRdb re-hosts the immuneACCESS table, in-frame sequences only. Its copies lack some clones; in the studies checked, an unresolved V gene accounts for under half of them, and the cause for the rest is not known. For V, J and clone size, that table is used; D and trimming come from the DNA. For this sample there are roughly 150,000 clones; 78% appear just once. The top ten clonotypes cover approximately 15% of the sample.

Relative to germline, V is 1 base shorter and J is 3 bases shorter, with 7 bases between their ends. The CDR3 goes from the cysteine to the phenylalanine over 13 residues. Only CDR3 DNA remains: 39 bases, in frame from the first base. The germline V gene sets CDR1 to SQVTM and CDR2 to ANQGSEA. This sample was included in a study of blood T cell repertoires in COVID-19 (TCRdb year 2020). For the study in its entirety: Samples covering the acute and convalescent phases of COVID-19 were provided by collaborators in the United States, Italy and Spain. The prospective study material was composed of cDNA or gDNA derived from T cells, B-cell-depleted T cells, or PBMCs. The dataset comprised deeply sampled blood TCRbeta repertoires from subjects exposed to, actively infected with, or recovered from COVID-19. The repertoires were released in a freely available public database meant as a resource for research on the immune response to SARS-CoV-2. Samples were obtained from the ongoing ImmuneRACE study (first 160 participants) and from 1,000 to 1,500 subjects provided by 6 global collaborators. The sample metadata nearly always contained a de-identified subject ID, COVID-19 status, age in years and sex. Where HLA class I and class II types were available, the types were taken from metadata supplied by the sample provider, not from assay-based typing. The paper as a whole reports these results and caveats: How much clinical and demographic metadata was included differed by source and by participant, and the metadata was provided uncurated.

This chain joins TRBV29-1 to TRBJ1-5; D gene: possibly TRBD1, on 5 matching bases. Sequencing was done on a sample of peripheral blood. The sequence was collected from a woman older than 75 with acute or convalescent COVID-19. CDR3 loop: CSVEGQPNQPQHF. The bases read TGCAGCGTTGAAGGACAGCCCAATCAGCCCCAGCATTTT.